The 26 T cell receptor beta chains reported below all come from one sample, sequenced in a study of sequential checkpoint blockade in melanoma. The data were produced by immunoSEQ multiplex PCR, yet TCRdb's version contains in-frame clones alone and is incomplete. This sample carries 30,000 to 45,000 clones, roughly 88% of them seen once, and the ten largest clones take approximately 13%. Treatment defined: randomized to nivolumab then ipilimumab (arm A) or the reverse (arm B). The material sequenced was CD8+ T cells sorted from blood (inferred from file names), taken from a patient given nivolumab and ipilimumab in sequence. These receptors came from a human donor with melanoma.

This clone was seen just once. The V call is TRBV4-1, the J call TRBJ1-2, with 7 bases identical to TRBD1. Germline CDR1 MGHRA, CDR2 YSYEKL. CDR3 length: 15 residues. J was trimmed by 8 bases and V by 0 bases; bases with no gene match: 9. CDR3 residues: CASSQDPTGMWGYTF. Here the CDR3 DNA reads TGCGCCAGCAGCCAAGACCCGACAGGGATGTGGGGCTACACCTTC.

The rearrangement links TRBV5-1 to TRBJ1-5; 9 nucleotides match TRBD1. This CDR3 region has 16 residues. The germline CDR1 and CDR2 sequences are SGHRS and YFSETQ. After removal of 3 bases from V and 6 bases from J, the junction contained 10 bases not matched to a gene. CDR3 loop: CASSWVGQGGRQPQHF. The CDR3 DNA reads TGCGCCAGCAGCTGGGTGGGACAGGGAGGGCGTCAGCCCCAGCATTTT.

This clone was picked up one time. The gene calls are TRBV6-6 and TRBJ2-3; D is unresolved. The length of the CDR3 is 13 residues. The germline V gene encodes CDR1 MNHNY and CDR2 SVGAGI (reference sequence). Trimming stripped 8 bases from V and 1 base from J, with 10 bases between. CDR3 nucleotides: TGTGCCAGCCAAGAGGTCCGCACAGATACGCAGTATTTT. Translating it yields CASQEVRTDTQYF.

The chain employs TRBV27 and TRBJ2-3; 7 bases match TRBD2. The CDR3 consists of 15 residues. V trimming: 8 bases; J trimming: 2 bases; junction bases outside the gene matches: 10. Per germline, CDR1 MNHEY and CDR2 SMNVEV (reference sequence). The CDR3 protein is CASSGGSGATDTQYF. The CDR3 bases are TGTGCCAGCTCCGGAGGCAGCGGGGCCACAGATACGCAGTATTTT.

This chain connects TRBV28 to TRBJ2-5, with TRBD2 matching over 7 bases. The J call could be wrong; TRBJ2-7 is a better fit for the DNA end. The CDR3 consists of 16 residues. Germline V gives CDR1 MDHEN, CDR2 SYDVKM. The CDR3 DNA follows: TGTGCCAGCAGTACCCAGCTAGCGGAGAGCTCCTACGAGCAGTACTTC. This sequence encodes CASSTQLAESSYEQYF.

V and J are TRBV19 and TRBJ1-1; no definite D call. CDR3 size: 15 residues. Germline-derived CDR1 and CDR2 are LNHDA and SQIVND (reference sequence). The V end lost 1 base, the J end lost 1 base, and 10 bases lay between the germline ends. The CDR3 DNA reads as TGTGCCAGTAGTATAGCCTTGTCAGGGAACACTGAAGCTTTCTTT. Amino acid sequence: CASSIALSGNTEAFF.

J is TRBJ1-2 and V is TRBV6-1; possibly TRBD1 for D (5 bases). This CDR3 region has 14 residues. From germline, CDR1 is MNHNS and CDR2 SASEGT. V was clipped by 2 bases and J by 7 bases, with 14 bases between them. CDR3 in amino acids: CASSEWWGDLGYTF. CDR3 coding DNA: TGTGCCAGCAGTGAATGGTGGGGCGACCTTGGCTACACCTTC.

This chain joins TRBV9 and TRBJ1-6; 8 bases are a match to TRBD1. V shed 1 base and J 7 bases; nucleotides not matched to a gene: 16. This CDR3 has 19 residues. CDR1 is SGDLS and CDR2 is YYNGEE in the germline V gene. The CDR3 DNA reads TGTGCCAGCAGCGTATCAGTGGGGGCAGGGGGCGCCGGAAATTCACCCCTCCACTTT. This sequence encodes CASSVSVGAGGAGNSPLHF.

This sequence joins TRBV27 and TRBJ2-1; weak D call: TRBD1 (6 bases). From germline, CDR1 is MNHEY and CDR2 SMNVEV (reference sequence). The CDR3 extends over 12 amino acids. Trimming shortened V by 3 bases and J by 10 bases, and 10 bases separated the two germline ends. CDR3 nucleotide sequence: TGTGCCAGCAGTTTTGGGGGCAGGGAGCAGTTCTTC. Translated: CASSFGGREQFF.

CDR3 sequence reads: CASSRDRGWGDEQFF. As DNA, the CDR3 is TGTGCCAGCAGTCGGGACAGGGGGTGGGGTGATGAGCAGTTCTTC. The chain combines TRBV7-3 with TRBJ2-1; 11 bases line up with TRBD1. Trimming at V came to 6 bases and at J to 8 bases, leaving 9 bases not matched to a gene. The CDR3 contains 15 residues. CDR1 and CDR2 from the germline V gene are SGHTA and FQGTGA.

V gene TRBV6-5 combines with J gene TRBJ1-4; maybe TRBD1 (5 bases). CDR3 size: 13 residues. Germline CDR1 is MNHEY and CDR2 is SVGAGI. The V end lost 0 bases, the J end lost 11 bases, and 10 bases lay between the germline ends. The CDR3 sequence: CASSYSSGGKLFF. CDR3 sequence (DNA): TGTGCCAGCAGTTACTCGTCGGGGGGGAAACTGTTTTTT.

The chain carries TRBV2 and TRBJ1-3; TRBD1 is a possible D gene (5 bases). Trimming shortened V by 3 bases and J by 4 bases, and 16 bases separated the two germline ends. The CDR3 extends over 16 amino acids. CDR1 and CDR2 from the germline V gene are SNHLY and FYNNEI. The CDR3 nucleotides are TGTGCCAGCAGTGAGACAGTTAAATCGAGGGGAAACACCATATATTTT. Translated, it gives CASSETVKSRGNTIYF.

The V call is TRBV4-2, the J call TRBJ2-7, with a possible D match to TRBD1 (6 bases). The V end was cut by 3 bases, the J end by 3 bases, with 15 bases between. In germline, CDR1 is LGHNA, CDR2 YNFKEQ. The CDR3 extends over 15 amino acids. The CDR3 reads CASSHPTGSGYEQYF. The DNA for the CDR3 is TGTGCCAGCAGCCATCCCACAGGGAGCGGCTACGAGCAGTACTTC.

V and J are TRBV13 and TRBJ1-6; 8 nucleotides line up with TRBD1. The CDR3 is made up of 18 amino acids. Germline V gives CDR1 PRHDT, CDR2 FYEKMQ (reference sequence). With 1 base clipped from V and 7 bases from J, the junction kept 12 bases outside the gene matches. For the CDR3, the DNA is TGTGCCAGCAGCTTAGCTCCGGGACAGGCTGCTCGAAATTCACCCCTCCACTTT. Encoded protein: CASSLAPGQAARNSPLHF.

CDR3 residues: CASSRTGNYNEQFF. CDR3 DNA: TGTGCCAGCAGCCGTACAGGGAACTACAATGAGCAGTTCTTC. J is TRBJ2-1 and V is TRBV11-2, with D perhaps TRBD1 (6 bases). This CDR3 has 14 residues. V dropped 5 bases and J dropped 3 bases, with 11 bases sitting between them. Germline V gene lookup returns CDR1 SGHAT and CDR2 FQNNGV.

The chain recombines TRBV2 with TRBJ2-1; D possibly corresponds to TRBD2 (6 bases). The CDR3 runs to 16 residues. With 3 bases removed from V and 4 bases from J, the gap between germline ends came to 16 bases. Germline CDR1 reads SNHLY; CDR2 reads FYNNEI. The CDR3 DNA is TGTGCCAGCAGTGACTCGCGGGGACCGGGGTACAATGAGCAGTTCTTC. Its translation: CASSDSRGPGYNEQFF.

V is TRBV19 and J is TRBJ1-2, with D tentatively TRBD1 (6 bases). V was clipped by 3 bases and J by 7 bases, with 18 bases between them. There are 15 residues in the CDR3. The germline CDR1 and CDR2 sequences are LNHDA and SQIVND (reference sequence). The CDR3 coding sequence is TGTGCCAGTAGTATTTTGGCAGGGGTGGGTTCTGGCTACACCTTC. Translated, it gives CASSILAGVGSGYTF.

The V call is TRBV6-6, the J call TRBJ1-5, with D possibly matching TRBD1 (5 bases). This CDR3 comprises 15 residues. The V gene lost 7 bases and the J gene lost 5 bases, with 18 bases spanning the gap. Looked up from germline, CDR1 is MNHNY and CDR2 is SVGAGI (reference sequence). The DNA of the CDR3 is TGTGCCAGCACCACTATAGGGGTCTGGGATCAGCCCCAGCATTTT. It codes for CASTTIGVWDQPQHF.

The chain couples TRBV6-5 to TRBJ2-7; 9 positions match TRBD1. Germline CDR1 is MNHEY and CDR2 is SVGAGI. This CDR3 contains 16 residues. V trimming: 2 bases; J trimming: 5 bases; junction bases outside the gene matches: 10. The chain's CDR3 is CASSYLLRTGADEQYV. The CDR3 region has the DNA TGTGCCAGCAGTTACCTGCTGAGGACAGGGGCTGACGAGCAGTACGTC.

V and J are TRBV19 and TRBJ1-1, with no clear D. The germline V and J ends were trimmed by 7 bases and 4 bases, with 16 bases remaining between them. The CDR3 runs 14 residues. Germline CDR1 LNHDA, CDR2 SQIVND (reference sequence). CDR3 region: CASTPFGQATEAFF. CDR3 DNA: TGTGCCAGTACTCCCTTTGGGCAGGCCACTGAAGCTTTCTTT.

The chain combines TRBV30 with TRBJ2-2, with D possibly being TRBD1 (5 bases). The CDR3 contains 12 residues. V was shortened by 3 bases and J by 6 bases, with 8 bases between the two germline ends. Germline CDR1 GTSNPN, CDR2 SVGIG (reference sequence). The CDR3 DNA reads TGTGCCTGGAGGCTAGGGGCCGGGGAGCTGTTTTTT. Amino acid sequence: CAWRLGAGELFF.

V and J are TRBV7-8 and TRBJ2-1; tentatively, D is TRBD1 (5 bases). V was trimmed by 5 bases and J by 3 bases, leaving 8 bases between them. The CDR3 runs 13 residues. Per the germline V gene, CDR1 is SGHVS and CDR2 is FQNEAQ. CDR3 nucleotides: TGTGCCAGCAGCCCACAGGACTACAATGAGCAGTTCTTC. Protein product: CASSPQDYNEQFF.

Concerning this clone: Relative to the germline gene, one junction end is altered; a read error may explain this. This specimen includes other DNA sequences encoding the same CDR3. The V gene is TRBV5-1, the J gene TRBJ2-1; maybe TRBD2 (6 bases). Germline assignment: CDR1 SGHRS and CDR2 YFSETQ. This CDR3 is 16 amino acids long. As DNA, the CDR3 is TGCGCCAGCAGCTTCGGTGGGGACTGGATCTACAATGAGCAATTCTTC. The encoded protein is CASSFGGDWIYNEQFF.

The rearrangement uses TRBV7-8 and TRBJ2-1; no clear D gene. Trimming took off 5 bases at V and 14 bases at J, with 16 bases between the two ends. Germline V gene data show CDR1 as SGHVS and CDR2 as FQNEAQ. The CDR3 loop spans 12 amino acids. CDR3 coding DNA: TGTGCCAGCAGCCCCTCGGTACAGCCGAAGTTCTTC. The encoded protein is CASSPSVQPKFF.

V is TRBV9 and J is TRBJ2-3, with a tentative D call TRBD2 (5 bases). V shed 0 bases and J shed 4 bases, with 12 bases lying between them. This CDR3 has 15 residues. Germline V gene data show CDR1 as SGDLS and CDR2 as YYNGEE. CDR3 amino acids: CASSVDDGGSDTQYF. In DNA form, the CDR3 reads TGTGCCAGCAGCGTAGATGATGGAGGATCAGATACGCAGTATTTT. Full variable domain (remainder filled in from reference TRBV9 and TRBJ2-3): DSGVTQTPKHLITATGQRVTLRCSPRSGDLSVYWYQQSLDQGLQFLIQYYNGEERAKGNILERFSAQQFPDLHSELNLSSLELGDSALYFCASSVDDGGSDTQYFGPGTRLTVL.

The chain recombines TRBV28 with TRBJ1-2, with 8 positions matching TRBD1. Germline-derived CDR1 and CDR2 are MDHEN and SYDVKM. Trimming took 5 bases from V and 8 from J; bases not matched to a gene: 7. The CDR3 consists of 13 residues. In DNA form, the CDR3 reads TGTGCCAGCAGTCCACAGGGGGTTCGGGGCTACACCTTC. Encoded protein: CASSPQGVRGYTF.